These 3 T cell receptor beta chains were sequenced from one sample in a study of CD8 T cells in Susac syndrome. Random hexamers were used to reverse transcribe an amount of about 0.45 to 1 ug RNA. Via MiXCR, TCRdb re-called the immunoSEQ multiplex PCR reads, giving one row per CDR3 protein. The sample contains more than 75,000 distinct CDR3 sequences, 85% to 95% of which appear only once. Sample: CD8+ T cells from PBMCs. These TCRs come from a human donor in good health.

This chain links TRBV10-3 with TRBJ1-1; tentative D call: TRBD1 (6 bases). The CDR3 covers 15 residues. The germline V gene encodes CDR1 ENHRY and CDR2 SYGVKD. Trimming took off 4 bases at V and 4 bases at J, with 16 bases between the two ends. The CDR3 DNA is TGTGCCATCAGTGGGTTAGGGGGTGAGAGCACTGAAGCTTTCTTT. Protein sequence: CAISGLGGESTEAFF.

This chain connects TRBV7-9 to TRBJ1-1; perhaps TRBD1 as D (6 bases). This CDR3 region has 15 residues. From germline, CDR1 is SEHNR and CDR2 FQNEAQ (reference sequence). V lost 6 bases and J 1 base, leaving 15 bases between the germline ends. The chain's CDR3 is CASSPWETGNTEAFF. As DNA, the CDR3 is TGTGCCAGCAGTCCATGGGAGACAGGGAACACTGAAGCTTTCTTT. The complete variable domain, with remaining parts taken from reference TRBV7-9 and TRBJ1-1, reads DTGVSQNPRHKITKRGQNVTFRCDPISEHNRLYWYRQTLGQGPEFLTYFQNEAQLEKSRLLSDRFSAERPKGSFSTLEIQRTEQGDSAMYLCASSPWETGNTEAFFGQGTRLTVV.

The gene calls are TRBV5-6 and TRBJ1-2, with D unresolved. Trimming took off 4 bases at V and 4 bases at J, with 11 bases between the two ends. Germline CDR1 is SGHDT and CDR2 is YYEEEE. The CDR3 sequence is 13 residues long. CDR3 coding DNA: TGTGCCAGCAGCACCGGACCCACCTATGGCTACACCTTC. Amino acid sequence: CASSTGPTYGYTF.